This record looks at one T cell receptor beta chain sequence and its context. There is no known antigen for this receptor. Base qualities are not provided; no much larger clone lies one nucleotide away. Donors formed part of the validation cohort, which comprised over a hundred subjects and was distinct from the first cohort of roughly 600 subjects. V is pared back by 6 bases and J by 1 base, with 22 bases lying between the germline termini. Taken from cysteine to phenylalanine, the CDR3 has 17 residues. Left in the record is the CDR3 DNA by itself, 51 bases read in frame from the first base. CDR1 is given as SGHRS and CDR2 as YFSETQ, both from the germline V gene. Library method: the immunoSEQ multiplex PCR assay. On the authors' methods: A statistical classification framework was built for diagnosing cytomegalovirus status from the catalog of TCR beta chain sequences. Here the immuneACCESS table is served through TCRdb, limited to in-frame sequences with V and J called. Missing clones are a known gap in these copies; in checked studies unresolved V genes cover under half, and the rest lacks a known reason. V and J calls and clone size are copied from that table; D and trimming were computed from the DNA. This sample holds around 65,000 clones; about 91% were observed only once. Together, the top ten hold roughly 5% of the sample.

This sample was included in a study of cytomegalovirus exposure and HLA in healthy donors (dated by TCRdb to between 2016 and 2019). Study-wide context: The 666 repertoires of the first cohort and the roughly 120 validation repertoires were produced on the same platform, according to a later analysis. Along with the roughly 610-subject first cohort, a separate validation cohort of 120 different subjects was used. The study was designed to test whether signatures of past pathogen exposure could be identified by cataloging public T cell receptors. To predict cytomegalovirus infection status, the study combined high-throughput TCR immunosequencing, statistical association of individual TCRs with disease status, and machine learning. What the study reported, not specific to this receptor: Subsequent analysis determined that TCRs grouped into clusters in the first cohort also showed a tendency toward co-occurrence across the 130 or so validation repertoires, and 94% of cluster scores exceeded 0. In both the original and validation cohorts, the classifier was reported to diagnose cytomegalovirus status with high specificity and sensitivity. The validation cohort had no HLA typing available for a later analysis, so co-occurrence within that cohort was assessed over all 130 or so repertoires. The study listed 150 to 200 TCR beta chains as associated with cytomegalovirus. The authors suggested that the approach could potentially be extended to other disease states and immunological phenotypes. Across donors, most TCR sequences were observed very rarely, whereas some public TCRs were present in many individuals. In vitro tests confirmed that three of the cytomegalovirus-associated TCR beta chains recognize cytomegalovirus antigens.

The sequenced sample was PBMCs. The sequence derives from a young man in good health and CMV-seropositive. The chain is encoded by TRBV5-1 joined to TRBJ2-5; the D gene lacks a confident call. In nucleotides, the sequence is TGCGCCAGCAACCGAGCCTTTGCTGCTAATGTCCAAGAGACCCAGTACTTC. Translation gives CASNRAFAANVQETQYF.